This TCR beta chain was sequenced for a study of blood T cell repertoires in COVID-19. As for the study in general: The United States, Italy and Spain provided the acute and convalescent COVID-19 samples. T cells, B-cell-depleted T cells, or PBMCs supplied cDNA or gDNA.

This clone has just one count. V lost 7 bases and J lost 7; bases outside the gene matches: 12. The CDR3 runs 14 residues. Germline V CDR1 and CDR2: SGHRS, YFSETQ. In the original analysis: Reference gene primer amplification gave estimated nucleated cell counts. Sequencing used immunoSEQ multiplex PCR; TCRdb keeps in-frame clones, though not all of them. The DNA gave D and trimming, while V, J and clone size come from that table. Among 55,000 to 80,000 clones listed, 83% were seen once. The sample taken for sequencing was peripheral blood. This TCR came from a woman at least 80 years old with acute or convalescent COVID-19. This chain connects TRBV5-1 to TRBJ2-7; TRBD1 matches at 9 bases. CDR3: CASGATQGAGEQYF. DNA of the CDR3: TGCGCCAGCGGAGCGACACAGGGGGCAGGTGAGCAGTACTTC.